Listed here are 2 T cell receptor beta chains from one sample, sequenced in a study of T cells in women clearing cervical HPV infection. Assay used: immunoSEQ multiplex PCR; TCRdb lists only in-frame clones, some missing. Across some 20,000 clones, the top ten clones capture 13% to 15% of the sample. Sequencing was done on a sample of blood buffy coat. All receptors come from a woman between 18 and 75 years old with a cervical HPV16 infection that either progressed to CIN3+ or cleared (not recorded which).

Note on this clone: The CDR3 goes on 3 residues after the read ends, and that part is filled in from the germline J gene. The J gene is TRBJ2-1, the V gene TRBV2; possibly TRBD2 for D (7 bases). V lost 2 bases and J 7 bases, leaving 15 bases between the germline ends. The CDR3 extends over 15 amino acids. Germline V gene data show CDR1 as SNHLY and CDR2 as FYNNEI. CDR3 sequence: CASSERRGLGNEQFF. Partial CDR3 DNA: TGTGCCAGCAGTGAAAGGCGGGGGCTGGGGAATGAG.

A note on this clone: The read gets to within 3 residues of the CDR3 end, and the germline J gene fills in the rest. The V gene is TRBV11-2, the J gene TRBJ1-1; no definite D call. CDR3 length: 13 amino acids. Per germline, CDR1 SGHAT and CDR2 FQNNGV. V was trimmed by 4 bases and J by 1 base, leaving 7 bases between them. The sequenced part of the CDR3 DNA is TGTGCCAGCAGCTACACAGCGAACACTGAA. Its protein product is CASSYTANTE. The whole CDR3 protein reads CASSYTANTEAFF.